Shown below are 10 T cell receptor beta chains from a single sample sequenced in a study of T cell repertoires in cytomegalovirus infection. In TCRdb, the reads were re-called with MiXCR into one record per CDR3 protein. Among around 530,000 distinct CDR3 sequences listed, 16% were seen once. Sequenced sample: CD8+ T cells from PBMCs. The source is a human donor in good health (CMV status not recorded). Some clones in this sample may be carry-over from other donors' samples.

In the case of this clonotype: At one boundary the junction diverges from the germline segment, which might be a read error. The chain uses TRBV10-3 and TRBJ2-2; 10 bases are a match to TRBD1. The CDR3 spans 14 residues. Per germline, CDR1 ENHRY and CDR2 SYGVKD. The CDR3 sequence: CAIMRDRGSGELFF. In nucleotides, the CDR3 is TGTGCCATCATGCGGGACAGGGGATCCGGTGAGCTGTTTTTT.

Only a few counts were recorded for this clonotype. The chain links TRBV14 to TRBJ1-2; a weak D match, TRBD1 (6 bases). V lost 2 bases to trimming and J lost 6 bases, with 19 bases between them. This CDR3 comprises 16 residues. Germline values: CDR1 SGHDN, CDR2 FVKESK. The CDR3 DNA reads TGTGCCAGCAGCCAAATAAGCCCCGGACAGCTACATGGCTACACCTTC. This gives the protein CASSQISPGQLHGYTF.

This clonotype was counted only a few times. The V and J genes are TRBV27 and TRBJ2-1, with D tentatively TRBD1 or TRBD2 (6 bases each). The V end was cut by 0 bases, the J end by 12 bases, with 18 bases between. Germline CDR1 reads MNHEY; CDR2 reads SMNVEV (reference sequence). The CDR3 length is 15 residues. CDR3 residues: CASSLSRGPQEGQFF. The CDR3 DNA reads TGTGCCAGCAGTTTATCCCGGGGGCCTCAGGAAGGGCAGTTCTTC.

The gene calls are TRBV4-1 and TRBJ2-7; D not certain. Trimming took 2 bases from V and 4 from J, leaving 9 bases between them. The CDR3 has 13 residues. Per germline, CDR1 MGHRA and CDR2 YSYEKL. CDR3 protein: CASSQYLGYEQYF. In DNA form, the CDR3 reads TGCGCCAGCAGCCAATACCTGGGGTACGAGCAGTACTTC.

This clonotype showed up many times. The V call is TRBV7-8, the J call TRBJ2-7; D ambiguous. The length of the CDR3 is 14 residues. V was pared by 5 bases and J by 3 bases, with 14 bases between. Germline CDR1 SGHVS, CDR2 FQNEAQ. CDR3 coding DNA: TGTGCCAGCAGCCCCCGAGACCTTGTCTACGAGCAGTACTTC. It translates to CASSPRDLVYEQYF.

Written as DNA, the CDR3 is TGCGCCAGCAGCCGTCTAGCGGGAGGGCCTGAAGAGCAGTACTTC. This encodes CASSRLAGGPEEQYF. The J gene is TRBJ2-7, the V gene TRBV4-1; 12 nucleotides line up with TRBD2. CDR1 is MGHRA and CDR2 is YSYEKL in the germline V gene. J lost 7 bases, V lost 4 bases, and 8 bases had no gene match. The CDR3 loop spans 15 amino acids.

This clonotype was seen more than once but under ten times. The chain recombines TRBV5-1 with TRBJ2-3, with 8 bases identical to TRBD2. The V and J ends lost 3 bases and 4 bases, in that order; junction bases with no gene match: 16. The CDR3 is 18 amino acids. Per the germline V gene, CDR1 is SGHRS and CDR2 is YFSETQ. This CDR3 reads CASSWNPVAGRGADTQYF. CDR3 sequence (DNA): TGCGCCAGCAGCTGGAATCCCGTAGCGGGAAGGGGGGCAGATACGCAGTATTTT.

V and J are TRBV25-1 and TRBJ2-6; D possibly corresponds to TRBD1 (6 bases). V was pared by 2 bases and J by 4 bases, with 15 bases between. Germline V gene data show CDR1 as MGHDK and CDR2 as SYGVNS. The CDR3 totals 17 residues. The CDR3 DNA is TGTGCCAGCAGTGAACAGGGGACGGACTGGGGGGCCAACGTCCTGACTTTC. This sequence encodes CASSEQGTDWGANVLTF.

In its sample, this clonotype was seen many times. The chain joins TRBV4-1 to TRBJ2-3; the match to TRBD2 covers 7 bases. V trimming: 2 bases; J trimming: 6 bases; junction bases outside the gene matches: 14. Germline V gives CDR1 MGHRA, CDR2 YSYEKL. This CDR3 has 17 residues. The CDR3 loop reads CASSQSSLQTSLDTQYF. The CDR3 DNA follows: TGCGCCAGCAGCCAAAGTTCCCTACAGACTAGCCTGGATACGCAGTATTTT.

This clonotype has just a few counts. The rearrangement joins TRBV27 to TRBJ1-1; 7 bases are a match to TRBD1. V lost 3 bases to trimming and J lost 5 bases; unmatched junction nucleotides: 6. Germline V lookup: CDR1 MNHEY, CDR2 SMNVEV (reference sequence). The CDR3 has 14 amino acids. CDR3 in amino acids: CASSLRGQFTEAFF. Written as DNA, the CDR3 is TGTGCCAGCAGTTTGAGGGGACAGTTTACTGAAGCTTTCTTT.